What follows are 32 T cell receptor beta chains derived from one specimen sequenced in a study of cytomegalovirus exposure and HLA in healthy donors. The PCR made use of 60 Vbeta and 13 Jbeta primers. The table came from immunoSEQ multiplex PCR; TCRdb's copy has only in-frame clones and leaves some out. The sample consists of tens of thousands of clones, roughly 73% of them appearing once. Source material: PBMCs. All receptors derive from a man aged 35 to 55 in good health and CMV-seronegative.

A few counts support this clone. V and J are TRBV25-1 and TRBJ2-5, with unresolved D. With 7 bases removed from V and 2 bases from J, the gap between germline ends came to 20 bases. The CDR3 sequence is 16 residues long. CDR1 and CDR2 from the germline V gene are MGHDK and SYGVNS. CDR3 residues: CASTRRGPKPQETQYF. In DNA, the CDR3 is TGTGCCAGCACTAGAAGAGGTCCAAAGCCACAAGAGACCCAGTACTTC.

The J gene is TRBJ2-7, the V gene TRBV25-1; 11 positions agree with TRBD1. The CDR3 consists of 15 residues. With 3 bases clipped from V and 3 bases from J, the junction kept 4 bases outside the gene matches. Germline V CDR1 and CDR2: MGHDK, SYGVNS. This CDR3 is CASSELGTGGYEQYF. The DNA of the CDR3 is TGTGCCAGCAGTGAGTTGGGGACAGGGGGCTACGAGCAGTACTTC.

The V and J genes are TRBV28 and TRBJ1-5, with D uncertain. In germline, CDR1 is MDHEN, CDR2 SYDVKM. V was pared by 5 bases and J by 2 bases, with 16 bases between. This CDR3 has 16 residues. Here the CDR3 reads CASSLQGRFGNQPQHF. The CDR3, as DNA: TGTGCCAGCAGTCTTCAAGGGAGGTTTGGCAATCAGCCCCAGCATTTT.

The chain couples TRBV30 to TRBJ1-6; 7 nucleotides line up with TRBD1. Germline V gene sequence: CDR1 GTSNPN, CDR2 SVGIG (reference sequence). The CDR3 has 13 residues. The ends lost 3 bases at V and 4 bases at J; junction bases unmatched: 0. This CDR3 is CAWRTGYNSPLHF. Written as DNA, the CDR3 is TGTGCCTGGAGGACAGGGTATAATTCACCCCTCCACTTT.

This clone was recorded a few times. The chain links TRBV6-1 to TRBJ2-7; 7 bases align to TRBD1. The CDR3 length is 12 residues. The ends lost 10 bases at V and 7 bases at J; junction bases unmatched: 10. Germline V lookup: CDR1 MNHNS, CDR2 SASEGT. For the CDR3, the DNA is TGTGCCACAGGACAGGTGCTACTAGAGCAGTACTTC. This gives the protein CATGQVLLEQYF.

The CDR3 DNA reads TGTGCCAGCAGTTACAACAGGGGGAACTATGGCTACACCTTC. Protein sequence: CASSYNRGNYGYTF. V gene TRBV6-5 combines with J gene TRBJ1-2; 8 nucleotides agree with TRBD1. With 2 bases clipped from V and 2 bases from J, the junction kept 1 base outside the gene matches. Per the germline V gene, CDR1 is MNHEY and CDR2 is SVGAGI. This CDR3 spans 14 amino acids.

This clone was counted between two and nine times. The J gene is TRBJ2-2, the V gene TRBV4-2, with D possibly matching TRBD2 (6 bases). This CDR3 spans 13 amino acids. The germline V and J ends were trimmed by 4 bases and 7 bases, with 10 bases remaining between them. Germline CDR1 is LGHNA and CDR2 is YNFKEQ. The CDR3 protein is CASSRGNNGELFF. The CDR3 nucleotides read TGTGCCAGCAGCCGCGGGAATAACGGGGAGCTGTTTTTT.

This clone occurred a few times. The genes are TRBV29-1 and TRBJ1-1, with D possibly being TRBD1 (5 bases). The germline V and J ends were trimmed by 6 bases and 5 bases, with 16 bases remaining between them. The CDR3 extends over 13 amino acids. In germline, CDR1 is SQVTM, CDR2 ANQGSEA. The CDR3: CSVAGREGTEAFF. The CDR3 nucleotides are TGCAGCGTGGCGGGTCGGGAGGGGACTGAAGCTTTCTTT.

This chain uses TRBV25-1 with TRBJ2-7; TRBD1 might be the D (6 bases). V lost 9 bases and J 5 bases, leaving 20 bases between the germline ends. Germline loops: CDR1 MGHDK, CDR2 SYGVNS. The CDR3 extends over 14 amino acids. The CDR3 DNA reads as TGTGCCAGTGAGGTTGGGGGCAGCTGGCACGAGCAGTACTTC. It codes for CASEVGGSWHEQYF.

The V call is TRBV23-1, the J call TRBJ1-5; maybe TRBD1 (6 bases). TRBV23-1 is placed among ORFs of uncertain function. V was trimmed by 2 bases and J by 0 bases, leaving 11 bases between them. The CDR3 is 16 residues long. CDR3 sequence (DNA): TGCGCCAGCAGTCAAAGGACAGAAAATAGCAATCAGCCCCAGCATTTT. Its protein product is CASSQRTENSNQPQHF.

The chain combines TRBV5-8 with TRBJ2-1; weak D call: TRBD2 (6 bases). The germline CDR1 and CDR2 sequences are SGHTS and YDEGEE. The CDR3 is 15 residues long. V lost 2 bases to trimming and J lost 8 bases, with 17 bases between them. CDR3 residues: CASSLIGGNLDEQFF. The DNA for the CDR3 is TGTGCCAGCAGCTTAATAGGCGGGAATTTGGATGAGCAGTTCTTC.

CDR3 protein: CSVEGQANYGYTF. CDR3 bases: TGCAGCGTTGAAGGACAGGCTAACTATGGCTACACCTTC. The chain has TRBV29-1 and TRBJ1-2; D is perhaps TRBD1 (6 bases). Germline V lookup: CDR1 SQVTM, CDR2 ANQGSEA. Trimming removed 1 base from V and 0 bases from J, with 6 bases in between. This CDR3 has 13 amino acids.

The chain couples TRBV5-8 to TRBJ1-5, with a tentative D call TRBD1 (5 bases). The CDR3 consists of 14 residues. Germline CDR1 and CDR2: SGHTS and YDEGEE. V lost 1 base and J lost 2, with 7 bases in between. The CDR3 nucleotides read TGTGCCAGCAGCTTGATGACAGGCAATCAGCCCCAGCATTTT. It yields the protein CASSLMTGNQPQHF. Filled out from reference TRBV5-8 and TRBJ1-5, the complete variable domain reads EAGVTQSPTHLIKTRGQQATLRCSPISGHTSVYWYQQALGLGLQFLLWYDEGEERNRGNFPPRFSGRQFPNYSSELNVNALELEDSALYLCASSLMTGNQPQHFGDGTRLSIL.

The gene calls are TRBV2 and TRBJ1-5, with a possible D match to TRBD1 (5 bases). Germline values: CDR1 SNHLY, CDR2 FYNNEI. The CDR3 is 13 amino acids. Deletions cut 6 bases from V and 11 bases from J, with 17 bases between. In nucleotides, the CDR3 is TGTGCCAGCAGCCGAACGGGGGGAGGAGCCCAGCATTTT. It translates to CASSRTGGGAQHF. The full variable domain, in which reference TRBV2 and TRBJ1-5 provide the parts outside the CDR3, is EPEVTQTPSHQVTQMGQEVILRCVPISNHLYFYWYRQILGQKVEFLVSFYNNEISEKSEIFDDQFSVERPDGSNFTLKIRSTKLEDSAMYFCASSRTGGGAQHFGDGTRLSIL.

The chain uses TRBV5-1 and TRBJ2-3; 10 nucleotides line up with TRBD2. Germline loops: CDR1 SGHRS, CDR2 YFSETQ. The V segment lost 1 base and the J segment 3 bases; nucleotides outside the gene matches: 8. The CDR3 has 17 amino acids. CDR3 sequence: CASSLLSSGGLTDTQYF. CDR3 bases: TGCGCCAGCAGCTTGTTGTCTAGCGGGGGATTAACAGATACGCAGTATTTT.

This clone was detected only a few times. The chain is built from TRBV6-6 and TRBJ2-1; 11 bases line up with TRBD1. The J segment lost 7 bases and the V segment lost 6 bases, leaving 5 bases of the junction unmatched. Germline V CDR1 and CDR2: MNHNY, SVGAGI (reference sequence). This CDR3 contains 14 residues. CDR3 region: CASRQGTGGNEQFF. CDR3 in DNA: TGTGCCAGCAGGCAAGGGACAGGGGGTAATGAGCAGTTCTTC.

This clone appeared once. CDR3 in DNA: TGTGCCAGCAATGGGCGCGAAGATACGCAGTATTTT. Its translation: CASNGREDTQYF. This chain links TRBV2 with TRBJ2-3, with D hard to call. Germline-derived CDR1 and CDR2 are SNHLY and FYNNEI. V lost 7 bases, J lost 5 bases, and 10 bases lay in between. This CDR3 contains 12 residues.

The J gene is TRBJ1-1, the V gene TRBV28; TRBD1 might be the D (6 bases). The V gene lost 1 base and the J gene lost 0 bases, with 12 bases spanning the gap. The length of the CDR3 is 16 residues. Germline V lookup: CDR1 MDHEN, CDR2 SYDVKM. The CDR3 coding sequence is TGTGCCAGCAGTTTATCAGGGGTTTGGATGAACACTGAAGCTTTCTTT. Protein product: CASSLSGVWMNTEAFF.

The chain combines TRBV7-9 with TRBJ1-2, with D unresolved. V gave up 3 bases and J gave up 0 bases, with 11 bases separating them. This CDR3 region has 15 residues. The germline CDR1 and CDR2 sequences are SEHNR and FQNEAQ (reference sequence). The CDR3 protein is CASSFPLLSNYGYTF. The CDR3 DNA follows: TGTGCCAGCAGCTTCCCCCTTTTGTCTAACTATGGCTACACCTTC.

The CDR3 sequence: CASSPPVRGREQYF. DNA for the CDR3: TGTGCCAGCAGTCCCCCTGTCAGGGGGAGGGAGCAGTACTTC. V usage is TRBV28 and J usage is TRBJ2-7, with D possibly being TRBD1 (7 bases). Germline CDR1 is MDHEN and CDR2 is SYDVKM. The CDR3 runs 14 residues. V lost 5 bases and J lost 7, with 18 bases in between.

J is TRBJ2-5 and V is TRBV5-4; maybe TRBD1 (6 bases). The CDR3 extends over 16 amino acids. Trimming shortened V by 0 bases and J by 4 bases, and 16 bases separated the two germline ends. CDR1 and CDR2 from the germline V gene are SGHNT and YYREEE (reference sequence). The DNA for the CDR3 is TGTGCCAGCAGCTTGGCCGGACAGAGGAGAGGAGAGACCCAGTACTTC. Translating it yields CASSLAGQRRGETQYF. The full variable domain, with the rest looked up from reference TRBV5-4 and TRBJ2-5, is ETGVTQSPTHLIKTRGQQVTLRCSSQSGHNTVSWYQQALGQGPQFIFQYYREEENGRGNFPPRFSGLQFPNYSSELNVNALELDDSALYLCASSLAGQRRGETQYFGPGTRLLVL.

Written as DNA, the CDR3 is TGCGCCAGCAGTGAGTCACTAGCGGGGTCTACGCAGTATTTT. It translates to CASSESLAGSTQYF. The V call is TRBV10-2, the J call TRBJ2-3, with TRBD2 identical over 10 bases. V was clipped by 0 bases and J by 8 bases; unmatched bases: 2. The CDR3 sequence is 14 residues long. CDR1 is WSHSY and CDR2 is SAAADI in the germline V gene.

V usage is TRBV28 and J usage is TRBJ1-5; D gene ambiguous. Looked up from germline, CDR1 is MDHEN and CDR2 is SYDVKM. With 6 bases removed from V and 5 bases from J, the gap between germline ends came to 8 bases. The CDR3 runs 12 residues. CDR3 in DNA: TGTGCCAGCAGACTACTCGATCAGCCCCAGCATTTT. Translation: CASRLLDQPQHF.

CDR3 amino acids: CASSFRGGVDTEAFF. The CDR3 bases are TGTGCCAGCAGCTTTAGAGGGGGCGTGGACACTGAAGCTTTCTTT. This sequence joins TRBV7-9 and TRBJ1-1, with 7 bases aligning to TRBD1. Germline loops: CDR1 SEHNR, CDR2 FQNEAQ (reference sequence). The CDR3 totals 15 residues. The junction had 7 bases not matched to a gene; V was cut back by 3 bases and J by 3 bases.

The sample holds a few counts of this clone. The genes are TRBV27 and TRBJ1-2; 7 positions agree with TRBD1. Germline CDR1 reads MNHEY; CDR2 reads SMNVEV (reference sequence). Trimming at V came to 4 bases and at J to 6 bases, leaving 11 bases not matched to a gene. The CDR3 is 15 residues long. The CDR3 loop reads CASSWGPGTANGYTF. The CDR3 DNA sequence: TGTGCCAGCAGTTGGGGACCCGGGACAGCGAATGGCTACACCTTC.

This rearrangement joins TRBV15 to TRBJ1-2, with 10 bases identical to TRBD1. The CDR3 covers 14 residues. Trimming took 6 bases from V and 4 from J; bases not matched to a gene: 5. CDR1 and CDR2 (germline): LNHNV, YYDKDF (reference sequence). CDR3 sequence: CATSDRGRFYGYTF. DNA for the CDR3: TGTGCCACCAGTGACAGGGGGCGCTTCTATGGCTACACCTTC. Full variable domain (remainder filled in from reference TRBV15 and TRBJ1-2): DAMVIQNPRYQVTQFGKPVTLSCSQTLNHNVMYWYQQKSSQAPKLLFHYYDKDFNNEADTPDNFQSRRPNTSFCFLDIRSPGLGDTAMYLCATSDRGRFYGYTFGSGTRLTVV.

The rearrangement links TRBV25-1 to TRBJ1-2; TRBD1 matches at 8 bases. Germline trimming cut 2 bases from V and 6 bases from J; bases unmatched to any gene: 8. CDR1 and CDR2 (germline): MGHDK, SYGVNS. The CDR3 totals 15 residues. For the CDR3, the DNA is TGTGCCAGCAGTGAAAGAGGACAGGGAATGGATGGCTACACCTTC. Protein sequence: CASSERGQGMDGYTF.

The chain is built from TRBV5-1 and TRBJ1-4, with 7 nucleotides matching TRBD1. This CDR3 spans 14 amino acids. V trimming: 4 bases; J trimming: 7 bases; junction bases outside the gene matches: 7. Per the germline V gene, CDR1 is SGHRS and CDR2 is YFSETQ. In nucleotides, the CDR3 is TGCGCCAGCAGCCCGGACAGGTTTGGTGAAAAACTGTTTTTT. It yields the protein CASSPDRFGEKLFF.

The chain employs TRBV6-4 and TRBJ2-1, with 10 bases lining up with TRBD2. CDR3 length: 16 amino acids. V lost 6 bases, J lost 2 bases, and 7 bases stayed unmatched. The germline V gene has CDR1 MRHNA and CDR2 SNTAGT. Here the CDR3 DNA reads TGTGCCAGCAGCCCAAGCGGGGGGGGAACCTACAATGAGCAGTTCTTC. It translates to CASSPSGGGTYNEQFF.

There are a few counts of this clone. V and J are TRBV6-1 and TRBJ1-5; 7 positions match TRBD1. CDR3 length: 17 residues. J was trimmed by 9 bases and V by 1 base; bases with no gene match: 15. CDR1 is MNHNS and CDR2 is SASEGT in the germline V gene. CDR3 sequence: CASSEGPLDREERPQHF. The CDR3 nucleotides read TGTGCCAGCAGTGAAGGGCCCCTCGACAGGGAGGAGCGGCCCCAGCATTTT.

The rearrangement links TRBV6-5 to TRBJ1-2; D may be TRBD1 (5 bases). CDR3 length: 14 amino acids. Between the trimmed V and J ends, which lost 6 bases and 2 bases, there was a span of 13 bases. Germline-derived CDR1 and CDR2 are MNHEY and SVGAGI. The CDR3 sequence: CASRRSQGNYGYTF. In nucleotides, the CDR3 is TGTGCCAGCAGAAGGAGTCAGGGAAACTATGGCTACACCTTC.

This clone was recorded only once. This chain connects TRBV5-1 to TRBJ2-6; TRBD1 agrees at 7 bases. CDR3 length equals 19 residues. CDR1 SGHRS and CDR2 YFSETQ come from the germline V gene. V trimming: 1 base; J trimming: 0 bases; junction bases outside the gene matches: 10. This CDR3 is CASSLSWDSAVSGANVLTF. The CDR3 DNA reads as TGCGCCAGCAGCTTGAGTTGGGACAGTGCCGTCTCTGGGGCCAACGTCCTGACTTTC.